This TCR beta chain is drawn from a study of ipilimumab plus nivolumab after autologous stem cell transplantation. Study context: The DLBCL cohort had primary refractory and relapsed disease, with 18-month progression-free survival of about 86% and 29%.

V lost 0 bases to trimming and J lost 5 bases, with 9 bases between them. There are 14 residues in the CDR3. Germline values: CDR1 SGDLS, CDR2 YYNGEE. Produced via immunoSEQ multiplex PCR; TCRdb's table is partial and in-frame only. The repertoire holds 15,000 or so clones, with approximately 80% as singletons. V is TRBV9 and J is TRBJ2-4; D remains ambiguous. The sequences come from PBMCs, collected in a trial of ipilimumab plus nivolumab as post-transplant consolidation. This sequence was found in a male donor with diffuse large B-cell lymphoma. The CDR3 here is CASSVDWAENIQYF. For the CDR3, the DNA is TGTGCCAGCAGCGTAGATTGGGCCGAAAACATTCAGTACTTC.